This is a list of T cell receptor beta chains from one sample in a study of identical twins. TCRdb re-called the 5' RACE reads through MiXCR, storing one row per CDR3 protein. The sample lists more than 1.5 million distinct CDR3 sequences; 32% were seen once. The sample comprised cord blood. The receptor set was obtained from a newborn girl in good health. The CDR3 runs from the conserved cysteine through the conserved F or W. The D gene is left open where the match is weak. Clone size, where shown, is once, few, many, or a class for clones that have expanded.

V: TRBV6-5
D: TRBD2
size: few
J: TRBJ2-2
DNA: TGTGCCAGCAGTTACTCAAGACTAGCGGGAACCGGGGAGCTGTTTTTT
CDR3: CASSYSRLAGTGELFF

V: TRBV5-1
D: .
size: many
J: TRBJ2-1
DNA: TGCGCCAGCAGCCCTCCAACCGGGACGGAGTACTACAATGAGCAGTTCTTC
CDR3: CASSPPTGTEYYNEQFF

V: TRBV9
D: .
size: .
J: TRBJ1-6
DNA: TGTGCCAGCAGCACGTGGGATTCACCCCTCCACTTT
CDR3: CASSTWDSPLHF

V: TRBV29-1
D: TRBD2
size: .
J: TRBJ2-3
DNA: TGCAGCGTTACGGGGGGGGAGACAAGCCGCACAGATACGCAGTATTTT
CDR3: CSVTGGETSRTDTQYF

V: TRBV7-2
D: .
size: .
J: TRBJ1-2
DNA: TGTGCCAGCAGCTTAGATTATGCAGGGTCCTATGGCTACACCTTC
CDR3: CASSLDYAGSYGYTF

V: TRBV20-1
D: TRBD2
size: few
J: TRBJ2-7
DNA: TGCAGTGCTACCGGGACTAGCGGGCGGGGGACCTACAATGAGCAGTACTTC
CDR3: CSATGTSGRGTYNEQYF

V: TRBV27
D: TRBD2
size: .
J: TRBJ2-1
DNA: TGTGCCAGCAGTTTATTAGCGGGAGTCTTCTACAATGAGCAGTTCTTC
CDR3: CASSLLAGVFYNEQFF

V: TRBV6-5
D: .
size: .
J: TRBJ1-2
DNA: TGTGCCAGCAGCTCCCTCTCGGACAGTTTCTGTGGCTACACCTTC
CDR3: CASSSLSDSFCGYTF

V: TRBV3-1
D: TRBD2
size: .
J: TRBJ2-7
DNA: TGTGCCAGCAGCCAGGATCAACTAGCGGGAAACGAGCAGTACTTC
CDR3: CASSQDQLAGNEQYF

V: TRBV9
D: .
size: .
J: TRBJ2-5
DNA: TGTGCCAGCAGCGTTTTCCACGGAGAGACCCAGTACTTC
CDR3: CASSVFHGETQYF

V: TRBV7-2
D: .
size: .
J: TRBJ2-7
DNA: TGTGCCAGCAGAACAAGTGTCCCCTACGAGCAGTACTTC
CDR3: CASRTSVPYEQYF

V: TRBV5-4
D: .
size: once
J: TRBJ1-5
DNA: TGTGCCAGCGGCTCGGACCCTAGAGGCAATCAGCCCCAGCATTTT
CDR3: CASGSDPRGNQPQHF

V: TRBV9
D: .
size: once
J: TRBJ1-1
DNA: TGTGCCAGCAGCGTAGTCTCGCCGGTTTCGAACACTGAAGCTTTCTTT
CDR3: CASSVVSPVSNTEAFF

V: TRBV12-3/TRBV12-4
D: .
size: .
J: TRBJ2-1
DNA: TGTGCCGGCAGTTGGCTAGCGCTCAGCTCCTACAATGAGCAGTTCTTC
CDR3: CAGSWLALSSYNEQFF

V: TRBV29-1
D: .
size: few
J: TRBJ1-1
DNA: TGCAGCGATTCACATTTTGAAGCTTTCTTT
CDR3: CSDSHFEAFF

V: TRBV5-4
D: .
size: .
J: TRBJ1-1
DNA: TGTGCCAGCAGCACAGGAAGAACGGGGCCTGAAGCTTTCTTT
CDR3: CASSTGRTGPEAFF

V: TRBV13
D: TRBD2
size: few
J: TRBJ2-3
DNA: TGTGCCAGCAGCCCCTTAGCGGGGGGGTATGTGGATACGCAGTATTTT
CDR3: CASSPLAGGYVDTQYF

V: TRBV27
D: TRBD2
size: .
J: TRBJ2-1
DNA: TGTGCCAGCAGTTTCGGGAGGTACGCCTACAATGAGCAGTTCTTC
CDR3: CASSFGRYAYNEQFF

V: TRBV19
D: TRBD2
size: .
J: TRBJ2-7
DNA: TGTGCTAGTAGTAGCGGGCTGACGTACAATGAGCAGTACTTC
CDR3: CASSSGLTYNEQYF

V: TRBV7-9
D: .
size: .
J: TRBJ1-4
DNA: TGTGCCAGCAGCGCGGACAAATCAACTAATGAAAAACTGTTTTTT
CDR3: CASSADKSTNEKLFF

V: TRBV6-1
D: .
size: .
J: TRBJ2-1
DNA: TGTGCCAGCAGTGAAGAGCGTCTAGGGGCTGCCAATGAGCAGTTCTTC
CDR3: CASSEERLGAANEQFF

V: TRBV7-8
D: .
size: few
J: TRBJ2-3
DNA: TGTGCCAGCAGCTTCCCCCGACTAGTTCATCGCACAGATACGCAGTATTTT
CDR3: CASSFPRLVHRTDTQYF

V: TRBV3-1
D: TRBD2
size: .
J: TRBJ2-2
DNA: TGTGCCAGCAGCCAAGGGGGTCGCGGGGGGATCACCGGGGAGCTGTTTTTT
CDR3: CASSQGGRGGITGELFF

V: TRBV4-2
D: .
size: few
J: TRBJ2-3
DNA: TGTGCCAGCAGCCAAGAGGGGGGAAATACGCAGTATTTT
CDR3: CASSQEGGNTQYF

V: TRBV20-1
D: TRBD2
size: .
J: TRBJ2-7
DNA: TGCAGTGCTAGACTCGCGGGAGGTATGTACGAGCAGTACTTC
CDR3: CSARLAGGMYEQYF

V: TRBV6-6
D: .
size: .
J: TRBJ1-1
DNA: TGTGCCAGCAGTTACACGGGGTTAGACACTGAAGCTTTCTTT
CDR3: CASSYTGLDTEAFF

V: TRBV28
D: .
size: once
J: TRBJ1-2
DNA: TGTGCCAGCGGTTTTAAGGGCTATGGCTACACCTTC
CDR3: CASGFKGYGYTF

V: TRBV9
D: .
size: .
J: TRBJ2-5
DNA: TGTGCCAGCAGCGTTGAGCCGGGGCGGACCCAGTACTTC
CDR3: CASSVEPGRTQYF

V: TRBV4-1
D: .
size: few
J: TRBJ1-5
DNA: TGCGCCAGCAGCCAAGATCGGACGTGGCAGCCCCAGCATTTT
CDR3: CASSQDRTWQPQHF

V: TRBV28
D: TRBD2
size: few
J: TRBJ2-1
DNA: TGTGCCGGCACTAGCGGACCGTCCTACAATGAGCAGTTCTTC
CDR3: CAGTSGPSYNEQFF

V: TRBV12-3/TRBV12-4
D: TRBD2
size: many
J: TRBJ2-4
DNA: TGTGCCAGCAGCCGGACTAGCGGTTTGGACATTCAGTACTTC
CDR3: CASSRTSGLDIQYF